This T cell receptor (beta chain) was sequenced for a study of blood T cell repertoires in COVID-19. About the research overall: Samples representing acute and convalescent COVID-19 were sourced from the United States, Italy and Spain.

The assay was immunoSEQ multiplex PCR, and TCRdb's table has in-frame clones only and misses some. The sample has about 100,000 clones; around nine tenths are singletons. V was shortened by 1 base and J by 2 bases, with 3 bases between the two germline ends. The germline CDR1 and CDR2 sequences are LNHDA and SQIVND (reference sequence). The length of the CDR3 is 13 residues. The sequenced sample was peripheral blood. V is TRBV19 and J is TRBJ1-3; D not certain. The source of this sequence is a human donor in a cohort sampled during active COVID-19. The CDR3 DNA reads TGTGCCAGTAGTATAGCTACTGGAAACACCATATATTTT. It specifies CASSIATGNTIYF.